These 5 T cell receptor beta chains came from one sample sequenced in a study of T cell repertoires in cytomegalovirus infection. MiXCR, run by TCRdb on the reads, gives a single entry per CDR3 protein. The profile shows roughly 54,000 distinct CDR3 sequences, 25% to 40% of them singletons. What these receptors recognize is not known. The material sequenced was PBMCs, sequenced either directly or after in vitro stimulation (not recorded which). Every receptor here comes from a human donor in good health (CMV status not recorded). Some clones in this sample may be carry-over from other donors' samples.

The rearrangement joins TRBV28 to TRBJ1-4; D uncertain. This CDR3 is 13 amino acids long. Germline CDR1 and CDR2: MDHEN and SYDVKM. Trimming took off 1 base at V and 11 bases at J, with 11 bases between the two ends. CDR3 nucleotides: TGTGCCAGCAGTTTATCGGGCAGAGGGAAACTGTTTTTT. Protein product: CASSLSGRGKLFF.

The sample holds a few counts of this clonotype. J is TRBJ1-6 and V is TRBV7-8, with D hard to call. This CDR3 contains 18 residues. Trimming cost V 3 bases and J 5 bases, with 20 bases left between them. From germline, CDR1 is SGHVS and CDR2 FQNEAQ. CDR3 region: CASSFLLRRRGNNSPLHF. DNA of the CDR3: TGTGCCAGCAGCTTTTTGCTCAGAAGGAGAGGAAATAATTCACCCCTCCACTTT.

This clonotype was detected a few times. The CDR3 spells CASRRDPFSGNTIYF. The CDR3 DNA sequence: TGTGCCAGCAGGCGGGACCCATTCTCTGGAAACACCATATATTTT. This chain uses TRBV7-2 with TRBJ1-3; a possible D gene is TRBD1 (5 bases). Germline V CDR1 and CDR2: SGHTA, FQGNSA. This CDR3 is 15 amino acids long. The V end was cut by 6 bases, the J end by 0 bases, with 12 bases between.

This clonotype has only a few counts. The chain joins TRBV6-2 or TRBV6-3 to TRBJ2-7; 12 nucleotides line up with TRBD2. The junction had 4 bases not matched to a gene; V was cut back by 6 bases and J by 1 base. This CDR3 region has 15 residues. Per the germline V gene, CDR1 is MNHEY and CDR2 is SVGEGT. The CDR3: CASRTGLAGSYEQYF. In DNA form, the CDR3 reads TGTGCCAGCAGAACGGGACTAGCGGGTTCCTACGAGCAGTACTTC.

The table lists this clonotype with many counts. The V and J genes are TRBV7-2 and TRBJ1-6, with D unclear. The ends were cut back, 2 bases at V and 8 bases at J, with 4 bases in the middle. The V gene's germline CDR1 is SGHTA and CDR2 FQGNSA. CDR3 size: 12 residues. Written as DNA, the CDR3 is TGTGCCAGCAGCTTAAATGATTCACCCCTCCACTTT. Translation: CASSLNDSPLHF.